The clone carrying this T cell receptor (beta chain) came up once. In the PCR, 60 Vbeta and 13 Jbeta primers were used. Some clones are missing from TCRdb's copy, which holds only in-frame ones; the method was immunoSEQ multiplex PCR. The sample has 100,000 or so clones; 70% to 85% are singletons. The data belong to a study of cytomegalovirus exposure and HLA in healthy donors. Healthy bone marrow donors made up the donor group. The J segment lost 3 bases and the V segment lost 7 bases, leaving 9 bases of the junction unmatched. Germline CDR1 reads GTSNPN; CDR2 reads SVGIG (reference sequence). This CDR3 region has 13 residues.

The sample comprised PBMCs. This chain joins TRBV30 and TRBJ2-7, with 7 bases matching TRBD1. The origin of this receptor is a man younger than 40 in good health and CMV-seropositive. The DNA for the CDR3 is TGTGCCTCCCCAACGGGACAGAGCTACGAGCAGTACGTC. Protein product: CASPTGQSYEQYV.